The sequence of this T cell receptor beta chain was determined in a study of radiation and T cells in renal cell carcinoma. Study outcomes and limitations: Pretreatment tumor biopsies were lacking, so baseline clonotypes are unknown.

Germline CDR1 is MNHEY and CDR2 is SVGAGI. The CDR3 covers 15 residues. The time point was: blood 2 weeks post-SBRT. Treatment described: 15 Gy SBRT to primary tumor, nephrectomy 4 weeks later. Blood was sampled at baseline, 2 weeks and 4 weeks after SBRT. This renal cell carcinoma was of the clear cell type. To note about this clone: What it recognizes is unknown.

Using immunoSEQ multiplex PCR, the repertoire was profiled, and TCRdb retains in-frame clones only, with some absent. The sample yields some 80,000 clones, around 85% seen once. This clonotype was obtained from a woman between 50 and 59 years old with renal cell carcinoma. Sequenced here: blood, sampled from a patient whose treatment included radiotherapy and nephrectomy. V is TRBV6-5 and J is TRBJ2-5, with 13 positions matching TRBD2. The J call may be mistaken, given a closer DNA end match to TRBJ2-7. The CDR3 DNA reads TGTGCCAGCGGACTAGCGGGAGCTACCAGGTCCGAGCAGTACTTC. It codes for CASGLAGATRSEQYF.